The T cell receptor (beta chain) described here comes from a study of CD8 T cells in ankylosing spondylitis. Study-wide findings and caveats: Earlier studies detected some motif variants in reactive arthritis synovial fluid and blood. Seemingly distinctive of ankylosing spondylitis blood was a TCR beta motif formed by eight highly homologous variants.

V gave up 4 bases and J gave up 6 bases, with 5 bases separating them. The germline CDR1 and CDR2 sequences are SNHLY and FYNNEI. The CDR3 totals 11 residues. Libraries for TCR beta were made by quantitative 5'-RACE with molecular barcodes. TCRdb processed the 5' RACE reads anew with MiXCR; each CDR3 protein has one entry. This sample has a few hundred thousand distinct CDR3 sequences; roughly 20% occur once, and the top ten carry 3.5%. Details on this clonotype: Its antigen is unknown.

The chain has TRBV2 and TRBJ2-3; D call uncertain. The sequencing input was blood, either unsorted or a sorted T cell fraction (not recorded which). The source of this sequence is a female donor with ankylosing spondylitis or in good health (not recorded which). CDR3 nucleotide sequence: TGTGCCAGCAGTGTTGTCGATACGCAGTATTTT. Translation gives CASSVVDTQYF.